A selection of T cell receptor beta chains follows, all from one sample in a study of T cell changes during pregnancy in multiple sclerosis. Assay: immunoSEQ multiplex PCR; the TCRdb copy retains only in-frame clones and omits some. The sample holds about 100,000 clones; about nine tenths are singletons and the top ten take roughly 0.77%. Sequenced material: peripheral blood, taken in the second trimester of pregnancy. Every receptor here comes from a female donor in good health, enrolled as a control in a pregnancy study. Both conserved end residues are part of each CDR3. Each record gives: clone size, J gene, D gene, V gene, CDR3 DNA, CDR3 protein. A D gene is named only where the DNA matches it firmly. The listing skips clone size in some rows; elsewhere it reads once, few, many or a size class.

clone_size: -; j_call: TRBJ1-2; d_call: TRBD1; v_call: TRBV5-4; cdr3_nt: TGTGCCAGCAGCCCACAGGGGGAAGGGGGCTACACCTTC; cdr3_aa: CASSPQGEGGYTF
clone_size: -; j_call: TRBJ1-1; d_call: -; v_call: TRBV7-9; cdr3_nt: TGTGCCAGCAGCTTACTCAGGGTGAACACTGAAGCTTTCTTT; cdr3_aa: CASSLLRVNTEAFF
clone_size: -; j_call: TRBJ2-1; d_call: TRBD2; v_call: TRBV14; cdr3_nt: TGTGCCAGCAGCGATACTAGCGGGACCTACAATGAGCAGTTCTTC; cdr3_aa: CASSDTSGTYNEQFF
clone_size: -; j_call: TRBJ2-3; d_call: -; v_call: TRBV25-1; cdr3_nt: TGTGCCAGCAGTAAGGAGAGGGGGTGGTCGGGTGACACAGATACGCAGTATTTT; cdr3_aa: CASSKERGWSGDTDTQYF
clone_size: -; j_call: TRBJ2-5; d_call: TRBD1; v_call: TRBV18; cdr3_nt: TGTGCCAGCTCACCCGGGACAGGGTACGGAGAGACCCAGTACTTC; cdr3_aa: CASSPGTGYGETQYF
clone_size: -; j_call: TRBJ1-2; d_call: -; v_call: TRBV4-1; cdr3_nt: TGCGCCAGCAGCCAAGATCGGGGGGGGAACTATGGCTACACCTTC; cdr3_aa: CASSQDRGGNYGYTF
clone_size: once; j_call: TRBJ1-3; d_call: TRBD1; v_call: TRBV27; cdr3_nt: TGTGCCAGCAGGGCAAACCGGGACAGGGGAAACACCATATATTTT; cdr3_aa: CASRANRDRGNTIYF
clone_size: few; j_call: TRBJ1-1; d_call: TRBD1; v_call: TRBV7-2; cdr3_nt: TGTGCCAGCAGCCTGGACAGGCCCACTGAAGCTTTCTTT; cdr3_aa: CASSLDRPTEAFF
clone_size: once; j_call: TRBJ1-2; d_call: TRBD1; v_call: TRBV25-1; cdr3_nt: TGTGCCAGCGGCCTTGGACAGGGGAGAGGCTACACCTTC; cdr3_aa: CASGLGQGRGYTF
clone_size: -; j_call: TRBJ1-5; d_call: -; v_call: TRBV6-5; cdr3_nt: TGTGCCAGCAGTCCCCCGGGGTATCAGCCCCAGCATTTT; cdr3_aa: CASSPPGYQPQHF
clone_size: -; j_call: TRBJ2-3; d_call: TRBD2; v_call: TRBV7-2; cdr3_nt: TGTGCCAGCAGCCTGCGACTAGCGGGGGTCACAGATACGCAGTATTTT; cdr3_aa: CASSLRLAGVTDTQYF
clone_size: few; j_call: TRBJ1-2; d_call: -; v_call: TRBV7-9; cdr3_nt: TGTGCCAGCAGCCGGGGAGATGGCTACACCTTC; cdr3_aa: CASSRGDGYTF
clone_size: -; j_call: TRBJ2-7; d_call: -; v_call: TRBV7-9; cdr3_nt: TGTGCCAGCAGCCCTCACCTTTCGACCGGGACCTACGAGCAGTACTTC; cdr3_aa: CASSPHLSTGTYEQYF
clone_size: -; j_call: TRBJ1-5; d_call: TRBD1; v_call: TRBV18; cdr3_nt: TGTGCCAGCTCACCAGGGACAGGGGCTTATCAGCCCCAGCATTTT; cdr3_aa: CASSPGTGAYQPQHF
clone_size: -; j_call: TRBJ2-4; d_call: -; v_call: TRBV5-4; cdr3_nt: TGTGCCAGCAGCTTGGCCAAATTGGCGGAGATCAACATTCAGTACTTC; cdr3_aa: CASSLAKLAEINIQYF
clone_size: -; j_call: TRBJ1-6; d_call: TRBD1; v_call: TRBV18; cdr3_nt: TGTGCCAGCTCACCCGACAGGGATAATTCACCCCTCCACTTT; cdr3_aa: CASSPDRDNSPLHF
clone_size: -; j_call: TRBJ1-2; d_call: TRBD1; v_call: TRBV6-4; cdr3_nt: TGTGCCAGCAGTGGGGGGACAGGGTATGGCTACACCTTC; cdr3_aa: CASSGGTGYGYTF
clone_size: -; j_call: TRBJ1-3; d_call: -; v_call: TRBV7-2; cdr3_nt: TGTGCCAGCAGCTTAGTAGGGAGCTCTGGAAACACCATATATTTT; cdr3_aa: CASSLVGSSGNTIYF
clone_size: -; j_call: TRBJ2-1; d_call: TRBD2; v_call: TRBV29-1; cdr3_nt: TGCAGCGTTGAGGGGGACCCTCGGGGCGGGAGGTACAATGAGCAGTTCTTC; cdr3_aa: CSVEGDPRGGRYNEQFF
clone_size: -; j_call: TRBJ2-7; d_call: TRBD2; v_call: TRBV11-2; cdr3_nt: TGTGCCAGCAAGCCGGGACTAGCGGGCTCCTACGAGCAGTACTTC; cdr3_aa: CASKPGLAGSYEQYF
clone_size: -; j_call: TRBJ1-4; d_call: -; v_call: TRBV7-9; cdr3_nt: TGTGCCAGCAGCTTAACAGCGGCTGGTGAAAAACTGTTTTTT; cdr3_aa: CASSLTAAGEKLFF
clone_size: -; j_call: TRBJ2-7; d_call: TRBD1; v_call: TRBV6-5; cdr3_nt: TGTGCCAGCAGATCTCCGACAGGGGGAAAGTACGAGCAGTACTTC; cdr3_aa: CASRSPTGGKYEQYF
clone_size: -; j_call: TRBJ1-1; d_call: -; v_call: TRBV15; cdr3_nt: TGTGCCACCAGCAGAGATAGAGGAGGGATCCGCGGTGAAGCTTTCTTT; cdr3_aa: CATSRDRGGIRGEAFF
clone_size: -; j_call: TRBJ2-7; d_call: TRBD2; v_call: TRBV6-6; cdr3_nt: TGTGCCAGCAGCACCAGGGCGACTAGCGGGAGTGGCGAGCAGTACTTC; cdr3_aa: CASSTRATSGSGEQYF
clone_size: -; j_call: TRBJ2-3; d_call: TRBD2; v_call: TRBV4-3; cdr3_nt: TGCGCCAGCAGCCAAGCTCCAGCGGGAGCCACAGATACGCAGTATTTT; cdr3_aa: CASSQAPAGATDTQYF
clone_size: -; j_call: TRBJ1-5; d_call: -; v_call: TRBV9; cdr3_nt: TGTGCCAGCAGCCCAGGGGCGCGGAGCAATCAGCCCCAGCATTTT; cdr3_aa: CASSPGARSNQPQHF
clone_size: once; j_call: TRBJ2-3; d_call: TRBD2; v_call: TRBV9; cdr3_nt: TGTGCCAGCAGCACTAGCGGGAGACCAGATACGCAGTATTTT; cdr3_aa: CASSTSGRPDTQYF
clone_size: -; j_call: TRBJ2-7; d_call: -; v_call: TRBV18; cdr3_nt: TGTGCCAGCTCACCCTCCGGGTCCTACGAGCAGTACTTC; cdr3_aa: CASSPSGSYEQYF
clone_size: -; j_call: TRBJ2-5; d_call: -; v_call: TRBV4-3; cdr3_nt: TGCGCCAGCAGCCAAGATTACTTAAGGTTGGGCAGGCAGGGGACCCAGTACTTC; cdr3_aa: CASSQDYLRLGRQGTQYF
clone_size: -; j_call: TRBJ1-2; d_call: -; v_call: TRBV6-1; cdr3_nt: TGTGCCAGCAGTGAACTCTTTGGCGGTTACTATGGCTACACCTTC; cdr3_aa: CASSELFGGYYGYTF
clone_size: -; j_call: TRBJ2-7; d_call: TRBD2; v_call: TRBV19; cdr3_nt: TGTGCCAGTAGTGGGGGGGGACGGAACCCCCCAACTTACGAGCAGTACTTC; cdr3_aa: CASSGGGRNPPTYEQYF
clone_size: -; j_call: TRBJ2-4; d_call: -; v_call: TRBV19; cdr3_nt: TGTGCCAGTAGATCTTCAGCGGTCCTGGCCAAAAACATTCAGTACTTC; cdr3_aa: CASRSSAVLAKNIQYF
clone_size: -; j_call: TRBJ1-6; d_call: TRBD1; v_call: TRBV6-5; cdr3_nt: TGTGCCAGCAGTTACCATTACAGGGGAGGAAATTCACCCCTCCACTTT; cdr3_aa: CASSYHYRGGNSPLHF
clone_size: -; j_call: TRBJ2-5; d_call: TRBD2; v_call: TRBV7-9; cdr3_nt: TGTGCCAGCAGCTCACGCGGGGGGATGATTGAGACCCAGTACTTC; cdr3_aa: CASSSRGGMIETQYF
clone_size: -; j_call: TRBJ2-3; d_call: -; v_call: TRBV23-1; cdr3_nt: TGCGCCAGCAGATATCGGGGGAGCTACACAGATACGCAGTATTTT; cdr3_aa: CASRYRGSYTDTQYF
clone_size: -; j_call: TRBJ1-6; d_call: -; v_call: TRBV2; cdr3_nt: TGTGCCAGCAGGCCACAGGGTAATGGATCACCCCTCCACTTT; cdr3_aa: CASRPQGNGSPLHF
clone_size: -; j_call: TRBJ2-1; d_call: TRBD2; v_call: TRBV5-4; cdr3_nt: TGTGCCAGCAGCTCCTCCGGGACTAGGAGCTCCTACAATGAGCAGTTCTTC; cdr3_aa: CASSSSGTRSSYNEQFF